This T cell receptor beta chain derives from a study of shared clonotypes between healthy human individuals. Overall study results and limits: Against clonotypes common to all four donors, non-shared ones had lower generation probabilities. The sharing of 5% to 5.5% of naive CD4 clonotypes was seen across a few donors. Inspection by rarefaction showed sorted-subset sequencing to be incomplete despite large depth.

In regard to this clone: Antigen unknown.

The table came from immunoSEQ multiplex PCR; TCRdb's copy has only in-frame clones and leaves some out. Of hundreds of thousands of clones in the sample, 55% to 85% were seen once. This CDR3 has 19 residues. Looked up from germline, CDR1 is LNHDA and CDR2 is SQIVND (reference sequence). J gave up 2 bases and V 1 base, and 12 bases lay outside the gene matches. This receptor was identified in a woman aged 30 to 39 in good health. The V and J genes are TRBV19 and TRBJ2-1, with 9 positions matching TRBD2. The sample taken for sequencing was memory CD4+ T cells sorted from blood. Regarding subset: CD45RA-negative fraction. The DNA of the CDR3 is TGTGCCAGTAGTATAGGGGGCTGGGCTAGCGGGACCCCCTACAATGAGCAGTTCTTC. As protein: CASSIGGWASGTPYNEQFF. Full variable domain (missing parts from reference TRBV19 and TRBJ2-1): DGGITQSPKYLFRKEGQNVTLSCEQNLNHDAMYWYRQDPGQGLRLIYYSQIVNDFQKGDIAEGYSVSREKKESFPLTVTSAQKNPTAFYLCASSIGGWASGTPYNEQFFGPGTRLTVL.